A selection of T cell receptor beta chains follows, all from one sample in a study of blood T cell repertoires in COVID-19. TCRdb's table, derived via immunoSEQ multiplex PCR, lists solely in-frame clones and lacks some. This sample has about 53,000 clones, with around 81% found just once. Specimen: peripheral blood. These TCRs come from a woman of 80 years or more with COVID-19, enrolled during active disease. CDR3s include the opening cysteine and the closing phenylalanine or tryptophan. The D gene is left open where the match is weak. Clone size is stated in some rows and not others, as once, few, many or a class when expanded.

TRBV15	TRBD1	.	TRBJ2-7	CATSRGWQGASYEQYF	TGTGCCACCAGCAGGGGGTGGCAGGGGGCATCTTACGAGCAGTACTTC
TRBV19	TRBD2	few	TRBJ2-3	CASSSPRLAGILDTQYF	TGTGCCAGTAGTTCTCCAAGACTAGCGGGAATTTTAGATACGCAGTATTTT
TRBV3-1/TRBV3-2	TRBD1	.	TRBJ1-3	CASSQLRTGPGNTIYF	TGTGCCAGCAGCCAACTCCGGACAGGACCTGGAAACACCATATATTTT
TRBV12-5	TRBD1	.	TRBJ2-2	CASGLVYGTGVNTGELFF	TGTGCTAGTGGTTTGGTATATGGGACAGGGGTGAACACCGGGGAGCTGTTTTTT
TRBV11-2	.	.	TRBJ1-1	CASSSTDRNTEAFF	TGTGCCAGCAGCTCCACCGACAGGAACACTGAAGCTTTCTTT
TRBV6-6	TRBD1	.	TRBJ1-2	CASSQDRGWGYTF	TGTGCCAGCAGTCAAGACAGGGGATGGGGCTACACCTTC
TRBV4-1	TRBD1	.	TRBJ1-2	CASSQPRGRDEGYTF	TGCGCCAGCAGCCAACCAAGGGGGCGGGATGAGGGCTACACCTTC
TRBV5-1	TRBD2	once	TRBJ2-5	CASQTSGTIQETQYF	TGCGCCAGCCAAACTAGCGGGACCATACAAGAGACCCAGTACTTC
TRBV28	TRBD1	once	TRBJ1-2	CASILGQGGGYTF	TGTGCCAGCATCCTGGGACAGGGGGGCGGCTACACCTTC
TRBV4-2	TRBD1	.	TRBJ1-2	CASSQRDGQGRIEIYGYTF	TGTGCCAGCAGCCAAAGGGATGGACAGGGCAGAATCGAGATCTATGGCTACACCTTC
TRBV27	TRBD2	few	TRBJ2-3	CATNRLASTDTQYF	TGTGCCACCAATAGACTAGCGTCCACAGATACGCAGTATTTT
TRBV15	.	.	TRBJ2-7	CATSRDYPRNSYEQYF	TGTGCCACCAGCAGAGATTACCCTAGGAACTCCTACGAGCAGTACTTC
TRBV3-1/TRBV3-2	.	.	TRBJ1-1	CASSQVRGRAFF	TGTGCCAGCAGCCAGGTCCGGGGTAGAGCTTTCTTT
TRBV28	.	.	TRBJ2-2	CASSFWAGQGNTGELFF	TGTGCCAGCAGTTTCTGGGCGGGGCAGGGGAACACCGGGGAGCTGTTTTTT
TRBV29-1	.	.	TRBJ2-7	CSANIAGSAEQYF	TGCAGCGCTAATATCGCAGGGTCCGCCGAGCAGTACTTC
TRBV12-3/TRBV12-4	.	.	TRBJ1-5	CASSFFSNQPQHF	TGTGCCAGCAGTTTTTTCTCGAATCAGCCCCAGCATTTT
TRBV7-2	TRBD1	.	TRBJ1-1	CASSLVTGVFQSEAFF	TGTGCCAGCAGCTTAGTCACAGGGGTGTTCCAATCCGAAGCTTTCTTT
TRBV6-5	TRBD2	.	TRBJ2-5	CASSFLSGREEETQYF	TGTGCCAGCAGTTTCCTTAGCGGGAGGGAGGAAGAGACCCAGTACTTC
TRBV7-2	TRBD1	.	TRBJ2-1	CASSNRDRGVDEQFF	TGTGCCAGCAGCAACCGGGACAGGGGTGTCGATGAGCAGTTCTTC
TRBV5-1	.	.	TRBJ2-3	CASSLQQGTDTQYF	TGCGCCAGCAGCCTACAACAGGGCACAGATACGCAGTATTTT
TRBV5-1	.	.	TRBJ2-5	CASSPGGGQETQYF	TGCGCCAGCAGCCCCGGTGGAGGACAAGAGACCCAGTACTTC
TRBV19	.	.	TRBJ2-7	CASRRDSLVGEQYF	TGTGCCAGTAGGAGGGACTCCTTAGTTGGGGAGCAGTACTTC
TRBV9	TRBD2	.	TRBJ2-1	CASSVVLSGMVNEQFF	TGTGCCAGCAGCGTAGTGTTAAGCGGGATGGTAAATGAGCAGTTCTTC
TRBV6-5	.	once	TRBJ1-4	CASRLGQTNEKLFF	TGTGCCAGCAGGCTTGGACAGACTAATGAAAAACTGTTTTTT
TRBV27	TRBD2	few	TRBJ2-7	CASSAGLALGEQYF	TGTGCCAGCAGTGCCGGACTAGCACTTGGCGAGCAGTACTTC
TRBV19	.	.	TRBJ2-7	CASSPDSPYEQYF	TGTGCCAGTAGTCCGGACAGTCCCTACGAGCAGTACTTC
TRBV19	.	.	TRBJ2-2	CASSTTGFANTGELFF	TGTGCCAGTAGTACCACAGGGTTCGCGAACACCGGGGAGCTGTTTTTT
TRBV19	.	.	TRBJ1-3	CAAPQVGNTIYF	TGTGCCGCCCCACAGGTTGGAAACACCATATATTTT
TRBV27	TRBD2	.	TRBJ2-3	CASSFFAGGGTDTQYF	TGTGCCAGCAGTTTTTTTGCGGGAGGGGGGACAGATACGCAGTATTTT
TRBV6-1	.	.	TRBJ1-5	CASSVTDGGPSNQPQHF	TGTGCCAGCAGTGTAACGGACGGCGGGCCTAGCAATCAGCCCCAGCATTTT
TRBV5-1	.	few	TRBJ1-2	CASSLTGTYGYTF	TGCGCCAGCAGCTTGACAGGGACCTATGGCTACACCTTC
TRBV18	TRBD1	.	TRBJ1-4	CASSPPQAGGYDGLFF	TGTGCCAGCTCACCACCTCAGGCAGGGGGGTATGATGGACTGTTTTTT
TRBV10-3	TRBD1	.	TRBJ1-2	CAISETGGDGYTF	TGTGCCATCAGTGAGACAGGGGGCGATGGCTACACCTTC
TRBV10-1	TRBD1	.	TRBJ2-2	CASSDLIGRGPTGTGELFF	TGCGCCAGCAGTGATTTAATTGGCAGGGGGCCGACGGGTACCGGGGAGCTGTTTTTT
TRBV6-4	.	.	TRBJ2-1	CASSDYLAGKQFF	TGTGCCAGCAGTGATTATTTGGCGGGCAAGCAGTTCTTC
TRBV7-9	.	.	TRBJ1-6	CASSLGAGNSPLHF	TGTGCCAGCAGCTTAGGGGCAGGTAATTCACCCCTCCACTTT
TRBV19	.	.	TRBJ2-7	CASSMGHYYEQYF	TGTGCCAGTAGTATGGGACACTATTACGAGCAGTACTTC
TRBV5-1	TRBD2	.	TRBJ2-5	CASNLGGETQYF	TGCGCCAGCAACTTGGGAGGGGAGACCCAGTACTTC
TRBV9	.	.	TRBJ1-2	CASSPPGGSLAGDYTF	TGTGCCAGCAGCCCCCCGGGGGGTAGTTTAGCGGGGGACTACACCTTC
TRBV7-9	TRBD1	.	TRBJ2-2	CASTLGGQGPNTGELFF	TGTGCCAGCACCCTGGGGGGACAGGGGCCGAACACCGGGGAGCTGTTTTTT
TRBV30	TRBD1	once	TRBJ1-1	CAWSVQGGGTEAFF	TGTGCCTGGAGTGTGCAGGGGGGAGGTACTGAAGCTTTCTTT
TRBV24-1	TRBD1	.	TRBJ1-2	CATSDFTGDGYTF	TGTGCCACCAGTGATTTCACAGGGGATGGCTACACCTTC
TRBV7-9	.	.	TRBJ1-2	CASSLDRVRGYTF	TGTGCCAGCAGCTTAGACAGGGTGAGGGGCTACACCTTC
TRBV5-1	.	.	TRBJ2-5	CASSLAAGQKTQYF	TGCGCCAGCAGCTTGGCCGCAGGCCAGAAGACCCAGTACTTC
TRBV29-1	TRBD2	.	TRBJ2-3	CSVTGTSGSADTQYF	TGCAGCGTTACCGGGACTAGCGGGAGTGCAGATACGCAGTATTTT
TRBV10-3	TRBD2	.	TRBJ2-5	CATKGSITELAVQETQYF	TGTGCCACAAAAGGGAGCATTACGGAACTAGCGGTCCAAGAGACCCAGTACTTC
TRBV27	.	.	TRBJ2-3	CASDGRCTDTQYF	TGTGCCAGCGACGGGAGATGCACAGATACGCAGTATTTT
TRBV19	.	.	TRBJ1-1	CASSIRTVVFF	TGTGCCAGTAGTATACGAACGGTGGTTTTCTTT